These 15 T cell receptor beta chains were all obtained from the same sample, sequenced in a study of cytomegalovirus exposure and HLA in healthy donors. PCR used 60 Vbeta primers and 13 Jbeta primers. Here immunoSEQ multiplex PCR was the method, and the copy in TCRdb shows in-frame clones only, minus some. There are roughly 200,000 clones in the sample; just over 75% occur only once, and 1.9% lies in the top ten. The sequenced material came from PBMCs. All receptors come from a man aged 30-40 years in good health and CMV-seronegative.

This chain's CDR3 is CASSTGQGHYEQYF. The CDR3 coding sequence is TGTGCCAGCAGCACGGGACAGGGCCACTACGAGCAGTACTTC. The genes are TRBV7-2 and TRBJ2-7; the match to TRBD1 covers 9 bases. V lost 5 bases to trimming and J lost 3 bases; unmatched junction nucleotides: 5. CDR3 length: 14 residues. CDR1 is SGHTA, CDR2 FQGNSA, per germline.

This chain connects TRBV6-1 to TRBJ1-6; TRBD1 aligns across 9 bases. Looked up from germline, CDR1 is MNHNS and CDR2 is SASEGT. The CDR3 loop spans 14 amino acids. V dropped 4 bases and J dropped 7; count of bases not matched to a gene: 2. This CDR3 is CASSATGGNSPLHF. DNA for the CDR3: TGTGCCAGCAGTGCAACAGGGGGCAATTCACCCCTCCACTTT.

J is TRBJ1-5 and V is TRBV16; D unresolved. Trimming took 6 bases from V and 7 from J, leaving 10 bases between them. Germline lookup yields CDR1 KGHSY and CDR2 FQNENV. The CDR3 loop spans 12 amino acids. Here the CDR3 DNA reads TGTGCCAGCAGTTTACCAGGCCAGCCCCAGCATTTT. Its translation is CASSLPGQPQHF.

This clone was observed once. This chain joins TRBV11-1 and TRBJ1-2; no firm D call. The CDR3 length is 13 residues. CDR1 is SGHAT and CDR2 is FQDESV in the germline V gene (reference sequence). Trimming removed 3 bases at V and 0 bases at J, with 5 bases between. The CDR3 region is CASSLRTNYGYTF. The DNA for the CDR3 is TGTGCCAGCAGCTTGAGGACTAACTATGGCTACACCTTC.

This sequence joins TRBV5-1 and TRBJ2-1; D perhaps matches TRBD2 (6 bases). The CDR3 totals 15 residues. The V gene lost 4 bases and the J gene lost 4 bases, with 15 bases spanning the gap. CDR1 and CDR2 (germline): SGHRS, YFSETQ. CDR3 in amino acids: CASSRRTGGYNEQFF. The CDR3 coding sequence is TGCGCCAGCAGCCGCCGCACCGGGGGTTACAATGAGCAGTTCTTC. The full variable domain, its missing parts supplied by reference TRBV5-1 and TRBJ2-1, is KAGVTQTPRYLIKTRGQQVTLSCSPISGHRSVSWYQQTPGQGLQFLFEYFSETQRNKGNFPGRFSGRQFSNSRSEMNVSTLELGDSALYLCASSRRTGGYNEQFFGPGTRLTVL.

V gene TRBV2 combines with J gene TRBJ2-3, with 14 bases lining up with TRBD2. This CDR3 is built from 16 residues. Germline values: CDR1 SNHLY, CDR2 FYNNEI. V lost 5 bases and J lost 4; bases outside the gene matches: 5. As DNA, the CDR3 is TGTGCCAGCAGTCCTGGACTAGCGGGAGGTGCAGATACGCAGTATTTT. As protein: CASSPGLAGGADTQYF.

This clone was recorded a few times. The chain uses TRBV15 and TRBJ2-3, with 12 bases identical to TRBD2. Germline lookup yields CDR1 LNHNV and CDR2 YYDKDF (reference sequence). The V segment lost 3 bases and the J segment 4 bases; nucleotides outside the gene matches: 5. The CDR3 covers 16 residues. The CDR3 is CATSRVLAGGPDTQYF. Written as DNA, the CDR3 is TGTGCCACCAGCAGGGTACTAGCGGGAGGTCCAGATACGCAGTATTTT.

The chain combines TRBV4-1 with TRBJ1-1; a weak D match, TRBD1 (5 bases). Germline CDR1 MGHRA, CDR2 YSYEKL. The V end lost 0 bases, the J end lost 6 bases, and 14 bases lay between the germline ends. CDR3 length: 15 amino acids. The CDR3 DNA reads TGCGCCAGCAGCCAAGATGGGCGGGGGAATCCTGAAGCTTTCTTT. It encodes CASSQDGRGNPEAFF.

The chain carries TRBV27 and TRBJ2-7; TRBD2 is a possible D gene (5 bases). Trimming removed 3 bases at V and 4 bases at J, with 19 bases between. The CDR3 runs to 16 residues. Per germline, CDR1 MNHEY and CDR2 SMNVEV (reference sequence). DNA for the CDR3: TGTGCCAGCAGTTTCCCGTCAAAGGGCGGGTTATACGAGCAGTACTTC. Its translation: CASSFPSKGGLYEQYF.

V gene TRBV6-5 combines with J gene TRBJ2-7; 7 nucleotides match TRBD1. CDR1 and CDR2 (germline): MNHEY, SVGAGI. The CDR3 runs to 16 residues. V lost 2 bases, J lost 2 bases, and 9 bases stayed unmatched. The chain's CDR3 is CASSYGTGTVAYEQYF. The CDR3 nucleotides read TGTGCCAGCAGTTACGGGACCGGGACAGTCGCCTACGAGCAGTACTTC.

This clone came up a few times. This rearrangement joins TRBV6-1 to TRBJ2-1, with 9 bases identical to TRBD1. The J segment lost 2 bases and the V segment lost 10 bases, leaving 6 bases of the junction unmatched. CDR3 length equals 14 residues. The V gene's germline CDR1 is MNHNS and CDR2 SASEGT. The CDR3 DNA follows: TGTGCCACCGAGGACAGGGGTACCTACAATGAGCAGTTCTTC. Encoded protein: CATEDRGTYNEQFF.

This chain uses TRBV18 with TRBJ2-1; possible D gene TRBD2, 6 bases. Germline V gene sequence: CDR1 KGHSH, CDR2 LQKENI. V was clipped by 3 bases and J by 4 bases, with 13 bases between them. The CDR3 covers 15 residues. DNA of the CDR3: TGTGCCAGCTCACCCGCGGGACTGACGTACAATGAGCAGTTCTTC. It encodes CASSPAGLTYNEQFF.

The chain recombines TRBV7-9 with TRBJ1-2; possible D gene TRBD1, 6 bases. The CDR3 runs 14 residues. V dropped 2 bases and J dropped 2 bases, with 9 bases sitting between them. The germline V gene has CDR1 SEHNR and CDR2 FQNEAQ (reference sequence). CDR3 amino acids: CASSLYRENYGYTF. The CDR3 bases are TGTGCCAGCAGCTTATACAGGGAAAACTATGGCTACACCTTC.

J is TRBJ2-7 and V is TRBV7-9; weak D call: TRBD2 (6 bases). Trimming took 0 bases from V and 2 from J, leaving 11 bases between them. CDR1 and CDR2 from the germline V gene are SEHNR and FQNEAQ (reference sequence). This CDR3 comprises 15 residues. The CDR3 region is CASSLAAGSAYEQYF. CDR3 nucleotide sequence: TGTGCCAGCAGCTTAGCGGCGGGATCGGCCTACGAGCAGTACTTC.

V is TRBV4-1 and J is TRBJ2-7; 8 nucleotides agree with TRBD1. Germline V lookup: CDR1 MGHRA, CDR2 YSYEKL. The ends lost 1 base at V and 4 bases at J; junction bases unmatched: 6. This CDR3 region has 15 residues. The CDR3 DNA follows: TGCGCCAGCAGCCAAGCCCCAGGGGGCCAATACGAGCAGTACTTC. Translation: CASSQAPGGQYEQYF.